This TCR beta chain was found in a study of STAT5B mutations in CD4+ large granular lymphocyte leukemia. The CDR3 loop spans 14 amino acids. Germline assignment: CDR1 LNHDA and CDR2 SQIVND (reference sequence). Trimming stripped 1 base from V and 2 bases from J, with 8 bases between. Study findings and constraints: Compared with healthy controls (2/35), patient top clones favored TRBV06 (8/27). Patient CD4-sorted repertoires looked more clonal than healthy CD4+ repertoires, even without putative leukemic clones.

Note on this clone: Antigen specificity is unknown.

This was a survey-level run. Source study methods: A productive frequency of 2.59 x 10-5 was the lowest detectable. Profiled with immunoSEQ multiplex PCR; TCRdb holds only in-frame clones, not every one. The V and J calls and clone size are taken from that table; D and trimming were inferred from the DNA. In the table there are under 55,000 clones, 65% to 90% of which are singletons. Sequenced: CD4+ T cells from blood buffy coats. The chain has TRBV19 and TRBJ2-5, with D perhaps matching TRBD1 or TRBD2 (5 bases each). The sequence came from a human donor in good health. CDR3 residues: CASSIGGAQETQYF. CDR3 coding DNA: TGTGCCAGTAGTATAGGAGGGGCTCAAGAGACCCAGTACTTC.